This T cell receptor beta chain comes out of a study of early T cells in non-severe SARS-CoV-2 infection. Individual cDNA molecules were tagged with unique molecular identifiers, the study reported. MiXCR was run by TCRdb on the 5' RACE reads, yielding one entry per CDR3 protein. The sample yields approximately 45,000 distinct CDR3 sequences, around 6.8% seen once. The CDR3 totals 13 residues. Germline loops: CDR1 SQVTM, CDR2 ANQGSEA. The V and J ends lost 0 bases and 3 bases respectively, with 9 bases between them. This chain joins TRBV29-1 and TRBJ2-7; D perhaps matches TRBD1 (5 bases). The source is an adult who was a healthcare worker with PCR-confirmed SARS-CoV-2 infection or an uninfected control (not recorded which). The sample was whole blood. The CDR3 nucleotides read TGCAGCGTTGAAGATGACAGAGACTACGAGCAGTACTTC. The encoded protein is CSVEDDRDYEQYF.